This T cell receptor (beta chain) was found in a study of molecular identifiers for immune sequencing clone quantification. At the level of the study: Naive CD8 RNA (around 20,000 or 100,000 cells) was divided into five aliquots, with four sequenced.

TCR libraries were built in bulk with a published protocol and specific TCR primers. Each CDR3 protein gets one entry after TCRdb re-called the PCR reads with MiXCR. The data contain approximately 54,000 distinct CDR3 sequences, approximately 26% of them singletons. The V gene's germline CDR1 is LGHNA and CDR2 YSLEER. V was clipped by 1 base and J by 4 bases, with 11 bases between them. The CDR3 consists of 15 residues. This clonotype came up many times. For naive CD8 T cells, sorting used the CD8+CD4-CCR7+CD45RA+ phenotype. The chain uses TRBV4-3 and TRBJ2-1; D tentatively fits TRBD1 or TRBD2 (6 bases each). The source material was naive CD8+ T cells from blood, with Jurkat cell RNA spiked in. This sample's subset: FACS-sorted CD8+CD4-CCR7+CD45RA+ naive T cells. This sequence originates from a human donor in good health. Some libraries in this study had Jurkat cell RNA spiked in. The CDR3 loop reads CASSQGLGGYNEQFF. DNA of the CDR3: TGCGCCAGCAGCCAAGGACTAGGGGGATACAATGAGCAGTTCTTC.